This T cell receptor beta chain appears in the sequencing data of a study of control samples from healthy donors and cancer patients (dated by TCRdb to about 2020). Receptors were amplified or captured by the immunoSEQ multiplex PCR assay. TCRdb carries this immuneACCESS record with in-frame sequences only. Its versions omit some clonotypes, under half of them owing to an unresolved V gene in the studies checked, with the rest unexplained. The table for this sample lists 40,000 to 50,000 clones; around 78% of them were counted only once. Roughly 44% of the sample is taken by the ten largest. Note on this clone: Its binding antigen is unknown. No base-level quality is on record; no much larger clone is a single base apart.

The CDR3 numbers 16 residues from cysteine through phenylalanine. Only the CDR3 region is kept as DNA, spanning 48 bases read in frame from base 1. The germline V gene supplies CDR1 SGHRS and CDR2 YFSETQ. The germline V and J ends show losses of 2 bases and 6 bases respectively, and no gene match explains 7 bases of the junction. The sequenced sample was blood. This clonotype was sampled from a man aged 55 to 70 in good health. The V and J segments used are TRBV5-1 and TRBJ2-7; 14 bases in the middle match TRBD2. CDR3 sequence: CASSLPGTSGRGEQYF. The bases read TGCGCCAGCAGCTTACCCGGGACTAGCGGGAGAGGCGAGCAGTACTTC.